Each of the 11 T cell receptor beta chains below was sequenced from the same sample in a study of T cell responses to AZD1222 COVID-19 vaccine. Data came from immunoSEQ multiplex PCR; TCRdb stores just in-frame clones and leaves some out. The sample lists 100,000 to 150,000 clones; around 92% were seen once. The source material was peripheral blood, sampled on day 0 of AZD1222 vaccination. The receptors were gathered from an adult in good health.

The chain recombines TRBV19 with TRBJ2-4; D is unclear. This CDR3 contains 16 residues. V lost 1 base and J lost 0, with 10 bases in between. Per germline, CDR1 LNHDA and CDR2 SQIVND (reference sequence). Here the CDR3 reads CASSIGRGLAKNIQYF. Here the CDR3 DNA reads TGTGCCAGTAGTATAGGTCGTGGGCTAGCCAAAAACATTCAGTACTTC.

CDR3 region: CASSIRGSDTEAFF. DNA for the CDR3: TGTGCCAGTAGTATTAGGGGATCGGACACTGAAGCTTTCTTT. The chain recombines TRBV19 with TRBJ1-1; the D gene is possibly TRBD1 (5 bases). This CDR3 region has 14 residues. Trimming removed 3 bases from V and 3 bases from J, with 11 bases in between. Germline CDR1 reads LNHDA; CDR2 reads SQIVND (reference sequence). Using reference TRBV19 and TRBJ1-1 for the parts outside the CDR3, the full variable domain is DGGITQSPKYLFRKEGQNVTLSCEQNLNHDAMYWYRQDPGQGLRLIYYSQIVNDFQKGDIAEGYSVSREKKESFPLTVTSAQKNPTAFYLCASSIRGSDTEAFFGQGTRLTVV.

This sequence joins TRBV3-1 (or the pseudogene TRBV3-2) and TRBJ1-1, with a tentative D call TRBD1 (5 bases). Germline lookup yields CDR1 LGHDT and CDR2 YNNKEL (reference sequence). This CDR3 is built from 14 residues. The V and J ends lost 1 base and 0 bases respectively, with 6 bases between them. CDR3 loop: CASSQGGMNTEAFF. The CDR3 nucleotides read TGTGCCAGCAGCCAAGGGGGGATGAACACTGAAGCTTTCTTT.

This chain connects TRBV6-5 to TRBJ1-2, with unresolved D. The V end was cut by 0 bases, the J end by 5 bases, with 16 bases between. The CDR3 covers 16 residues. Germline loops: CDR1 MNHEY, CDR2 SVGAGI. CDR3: CASSYSGAQKIYGYTF. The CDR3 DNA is TGTGCCAGCAGTTACTCGGGTGCGCAGAAGATTTATGGCTACACCTTC.

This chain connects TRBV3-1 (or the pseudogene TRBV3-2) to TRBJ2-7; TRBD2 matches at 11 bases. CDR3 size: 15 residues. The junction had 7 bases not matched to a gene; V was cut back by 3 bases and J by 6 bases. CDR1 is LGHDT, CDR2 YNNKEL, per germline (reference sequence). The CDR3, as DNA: TGTGCCAGCAGCCAGGGACTAGCGGCCCGTCGCGAGCAGTACTTC. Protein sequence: CASSQGLAARREQYF.

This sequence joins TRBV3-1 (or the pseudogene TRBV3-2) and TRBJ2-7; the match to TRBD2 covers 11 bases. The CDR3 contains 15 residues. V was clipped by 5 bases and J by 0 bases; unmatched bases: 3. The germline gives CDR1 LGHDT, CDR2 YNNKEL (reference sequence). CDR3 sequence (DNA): TGTGCCAGCAGCTTTAGCGGGAGGGGCTCCTACGAGCAGTACTTC. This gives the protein CASSFSGRGSYEQYF.

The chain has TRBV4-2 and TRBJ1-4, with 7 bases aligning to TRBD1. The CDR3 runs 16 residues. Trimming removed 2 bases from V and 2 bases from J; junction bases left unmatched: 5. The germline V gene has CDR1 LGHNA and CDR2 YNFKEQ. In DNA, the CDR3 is TGTGCCAGCAGCCAAACCTTACAGGGGACTAATGAAAAACTGTTTTTT. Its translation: CASSQTLQGTNEKLFF.

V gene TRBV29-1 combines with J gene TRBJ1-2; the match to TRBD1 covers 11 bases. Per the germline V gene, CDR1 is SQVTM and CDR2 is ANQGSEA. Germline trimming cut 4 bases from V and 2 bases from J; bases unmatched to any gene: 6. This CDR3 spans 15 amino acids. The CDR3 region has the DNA TGCAGCGTTGTATCTGGGACAGGGGGGAACTATGGCTACACCTTC. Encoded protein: CSVVSGTGGNYGYTF.

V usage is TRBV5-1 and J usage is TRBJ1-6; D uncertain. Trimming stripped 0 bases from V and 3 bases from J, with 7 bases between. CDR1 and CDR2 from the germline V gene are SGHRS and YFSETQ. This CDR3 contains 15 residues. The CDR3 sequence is CASSLEAVYNSPLHF. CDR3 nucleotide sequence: TGCGCCAGCAGCTTGGAGGCGGTCTATAATTCACCCCTCCACTTT.

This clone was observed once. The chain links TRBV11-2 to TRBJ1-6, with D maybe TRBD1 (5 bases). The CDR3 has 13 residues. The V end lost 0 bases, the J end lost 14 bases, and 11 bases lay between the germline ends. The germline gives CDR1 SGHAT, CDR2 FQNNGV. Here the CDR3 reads CASSLDRAGSLHF. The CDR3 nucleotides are TGTGCCAGCAGCTTAGACAGGGCAGGGTCCCTCCACTTT.

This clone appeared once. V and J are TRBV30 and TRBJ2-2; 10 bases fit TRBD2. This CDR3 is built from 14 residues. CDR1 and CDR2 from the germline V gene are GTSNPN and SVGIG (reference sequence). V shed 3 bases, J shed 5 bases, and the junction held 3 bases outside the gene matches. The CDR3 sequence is CAWRIAGGTGELFF. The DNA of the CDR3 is TGTGCCTGGAGAATAGCGGGAGGAACCGGGGAGCTGTTTTTT.